The present T cell receptor beta chain was sequenced within a study of blood T cell repertoires in COVID-19. Overall study: The study drew acute and convalescent COVID-19 samples from the United States, Italy and Spain.

Sequencing used immunoSEQ multiplex PCR; TCRdb keeps in-frame clones, though not all of them. The sample includes around 200,000 clones, 85% to 90% of them seen just once. V was trimmed by 1 base and J by 7 bases, leaving 7 bases between them. There are 13 residues in the CDR3. Germline V gives CDR1 LGHDT, CDR2 YNNKEL (reference sequence). Participant-reported clinical history was the basis for cohort assignment. The rearrangement uses TRBV3-1 (or the pseudogene TRBV3-2) and TRBJ1-4; D ambiguous. Input material: PBMCs or T cells enriched from blood (not recorded which). This receptor was obtained from a man aged 25-45 years who had recovered from COVID-19. The CDR3 region has the DNA TGTGCCAGCAGCCAAGCCTCCCGTGAAAAACTGTTTTTT. It translates to CASSQASREKLFF.